This T cell receptor beta chain was observed in a study of cytomegalovirus exposure and HLA in healthy donors. Findings and caveats of the study: Apart from CMV serostatus, no immune exposure information was available. A later analysis linked a missense variant in DCLRE1C to the trimming of TCR beta V and J genes.

The study ran its PCR with 60 Vbeta and 13 Jbeta primers. In the original analysis: Among the unique TCR beta chains that a later analysis counted, 75 million to 85 million in all, about 12 million were shared. Assay used: immunoSEQ multiplex PCR; TCRdb lists only in-frame clones, some missing. D and trimming come from the DNA, and the V and J calls and clone size come from that table. The sample carries some 100,000 clones, more than 65% recorded once. Of note for this clone: What it binds is not known.

From germline, CDR1 is LGHNA and CDR2 YNFKEQ. The CDR3 consists of 15 residues. V dropped 0 bases and J dropped 8 bases, with 14 bases sitting between them. V gene TRBV4-2 combines with J gene TRBJ2-1; tentatively, D is TRBD2 (6 bases). This TCR was recovered from a woman aged 18-35 years in good health and CMV-seronegative. Sequencing input: PBMCs. Written as DNA, the CDR3 is TGTGCCAGCAGCCAAGATCGTGACGGGAGCGATGAGCAGTTCTTC. Translating gives CASSQDRDGSDEQFF.